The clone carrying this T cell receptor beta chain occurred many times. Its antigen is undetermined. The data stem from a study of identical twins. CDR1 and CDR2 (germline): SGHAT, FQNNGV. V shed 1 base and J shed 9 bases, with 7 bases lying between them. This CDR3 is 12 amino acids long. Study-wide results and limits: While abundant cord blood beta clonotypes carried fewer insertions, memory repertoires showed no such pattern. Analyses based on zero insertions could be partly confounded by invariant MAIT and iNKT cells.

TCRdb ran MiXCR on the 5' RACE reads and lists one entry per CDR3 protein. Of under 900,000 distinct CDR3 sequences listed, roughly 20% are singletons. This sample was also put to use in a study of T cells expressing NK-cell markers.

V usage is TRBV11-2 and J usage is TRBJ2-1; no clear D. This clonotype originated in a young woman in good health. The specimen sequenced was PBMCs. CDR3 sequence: CASSLGLGEQFF. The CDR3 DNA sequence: TGTGCCAGCAGCTTAGGTCTAGGTGAGCAGTTCTTC.